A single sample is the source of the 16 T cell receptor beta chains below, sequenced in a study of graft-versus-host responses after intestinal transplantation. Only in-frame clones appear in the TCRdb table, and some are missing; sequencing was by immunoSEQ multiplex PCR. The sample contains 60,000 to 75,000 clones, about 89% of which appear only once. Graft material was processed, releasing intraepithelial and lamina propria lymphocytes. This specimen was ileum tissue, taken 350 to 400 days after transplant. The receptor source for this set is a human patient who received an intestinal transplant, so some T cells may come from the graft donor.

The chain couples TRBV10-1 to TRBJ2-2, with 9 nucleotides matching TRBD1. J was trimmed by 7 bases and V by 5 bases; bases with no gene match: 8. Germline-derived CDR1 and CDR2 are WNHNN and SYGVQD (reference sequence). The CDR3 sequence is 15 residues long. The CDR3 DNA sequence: TGCGCCAGCAGTTCCGGGACAGGGTATCTCGGGGAGCTGTTTTTT. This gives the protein CASSSGTGYLGELFF.

The CDR3 DNA reads as TGCAGCGTTGAAGCAGGGACAGGGGGAATCGATGGCTACACCTTC. Protein sequence: CSVEAGTGGIDGYTF. The chain combines TRBV29-1 with TRBJ1-2; 11 bases line up with TRBD1. The V gene's germline CDR1 is SQVTM and CDR2 ANQGSEA. The CDR3 runs 15 residues. The junction had 7 bases not matched to a gene; V was cut back by 1 base and J by 6 bases.

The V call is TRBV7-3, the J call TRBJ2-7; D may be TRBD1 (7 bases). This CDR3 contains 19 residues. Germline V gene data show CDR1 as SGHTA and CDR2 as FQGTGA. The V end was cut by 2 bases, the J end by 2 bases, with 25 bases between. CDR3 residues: CASSLVEGTGVWAPYEQYF. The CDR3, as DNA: TGTGCCAGCAGCTTAGTGGAGGGTACAGGGGTATGGGCACCCTACGAGCAGTACTTC.

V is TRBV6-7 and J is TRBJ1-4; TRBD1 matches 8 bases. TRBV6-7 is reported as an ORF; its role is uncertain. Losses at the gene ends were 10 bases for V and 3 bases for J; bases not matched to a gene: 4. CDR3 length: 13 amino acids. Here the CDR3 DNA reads TGTGCCACCGGACAGGGTCCTAATGAAAAACTGTTTTTT. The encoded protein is CATGQGPNEKLFF.

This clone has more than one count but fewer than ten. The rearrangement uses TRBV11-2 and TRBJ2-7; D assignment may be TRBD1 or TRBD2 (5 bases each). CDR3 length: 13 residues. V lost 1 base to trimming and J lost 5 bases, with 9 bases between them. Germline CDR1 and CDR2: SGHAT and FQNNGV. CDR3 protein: CASSLGGGDEQYF. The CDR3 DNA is TGTGCCAGCAGCTTAGGTGGGGGAGACGAGCAGTACTTC.

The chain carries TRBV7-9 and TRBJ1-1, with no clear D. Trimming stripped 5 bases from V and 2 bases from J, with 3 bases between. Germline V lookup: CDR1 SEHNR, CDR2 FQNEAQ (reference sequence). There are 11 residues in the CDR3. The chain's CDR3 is CASSHNTEAFF. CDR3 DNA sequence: TGTGCCAGCAGCCATAACACTGAAGCTTTCTTT.

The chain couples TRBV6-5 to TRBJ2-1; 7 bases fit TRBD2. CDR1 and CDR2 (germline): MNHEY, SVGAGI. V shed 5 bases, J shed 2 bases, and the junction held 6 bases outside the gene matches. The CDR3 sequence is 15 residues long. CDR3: CASSLDAGAYNEQFF. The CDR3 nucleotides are TGTGCCAGCAGTCTCGATGCGGGGGCCTACAATGAGCAGTTCTTC.

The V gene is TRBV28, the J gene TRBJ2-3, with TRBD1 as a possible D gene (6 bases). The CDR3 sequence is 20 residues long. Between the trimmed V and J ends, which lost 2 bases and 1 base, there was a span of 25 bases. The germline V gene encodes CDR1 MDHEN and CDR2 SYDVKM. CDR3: CASSLRLIFQGDIGTDTQYF. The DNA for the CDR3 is TGTGCCAGCAGTTTACGGCTCATTTTTCAAGGGGACATTGGCACAGATACGCAGTATTTT.

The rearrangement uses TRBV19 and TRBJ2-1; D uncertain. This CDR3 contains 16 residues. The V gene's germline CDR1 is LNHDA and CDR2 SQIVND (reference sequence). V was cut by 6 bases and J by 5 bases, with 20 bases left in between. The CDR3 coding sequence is TGTGCCAGTAGAAGTGAGGTCCGAAAAATAAACAATGAGCAGTTCTTC. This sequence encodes CASRSEVRKINNEQFF.

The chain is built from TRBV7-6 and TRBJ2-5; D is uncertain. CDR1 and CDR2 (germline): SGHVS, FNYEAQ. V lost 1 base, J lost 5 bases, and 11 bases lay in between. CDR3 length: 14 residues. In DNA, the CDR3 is TGTGCCAGCAGCTTAGGATTCGGTTCGGAGACCCAGTACTTC. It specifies CASSLGFGSETQYF.

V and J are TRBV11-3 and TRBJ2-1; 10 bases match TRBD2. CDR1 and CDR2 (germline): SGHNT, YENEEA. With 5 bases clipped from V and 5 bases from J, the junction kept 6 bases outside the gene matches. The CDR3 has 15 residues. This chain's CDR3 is CASSQLAGNNNEQFF. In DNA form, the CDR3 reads TGTGCCAGCAGCCAACTAGCGGGAAACAACAATGAGCAGTTCTTC.

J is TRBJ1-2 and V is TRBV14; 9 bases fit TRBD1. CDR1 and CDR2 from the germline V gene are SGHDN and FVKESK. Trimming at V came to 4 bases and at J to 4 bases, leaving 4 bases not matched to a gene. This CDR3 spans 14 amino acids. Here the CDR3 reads CASSPDRGSYGYTF. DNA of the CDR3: TGTGCCAGCAGCCCGGACAGGGGAAGCTATGGCTACACCTTC.

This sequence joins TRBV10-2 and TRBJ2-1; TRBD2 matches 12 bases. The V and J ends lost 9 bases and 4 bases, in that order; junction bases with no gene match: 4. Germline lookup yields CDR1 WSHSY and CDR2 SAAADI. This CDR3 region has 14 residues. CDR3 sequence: CASRTSGRYNEQFF. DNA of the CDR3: TGCGCCAGTCGTACTAGCGGGAGGTACAATGAGCAGTTCTTC.

The CDR3, as DNA: TGTGCTAGTGGTTGGCCGGGACAGGGGGGTGAAAAACTGTTTTTT. Translation gives CASGWPGQGGEKLFF. The chain couples TRBV12-5 to TRBJ1-4, with 11 bases lining up with TRBD1. The V and J ends lost 4 bases and 7 bases, in that order; junction bases with no gene match: 5. The CDR3 loop spans 15 amino acids. Germline CDR1 and CDR2: LGHNT and FRNRAP.

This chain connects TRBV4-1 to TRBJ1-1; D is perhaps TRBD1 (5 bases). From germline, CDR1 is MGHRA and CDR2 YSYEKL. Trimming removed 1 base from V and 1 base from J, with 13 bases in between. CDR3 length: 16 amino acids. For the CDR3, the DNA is TGCGCCAGCAGCCAAGGTTGGGACCAAGCGAACACTGAAGCTTTCTTT. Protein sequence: CASSQGWDQANTEAFF.

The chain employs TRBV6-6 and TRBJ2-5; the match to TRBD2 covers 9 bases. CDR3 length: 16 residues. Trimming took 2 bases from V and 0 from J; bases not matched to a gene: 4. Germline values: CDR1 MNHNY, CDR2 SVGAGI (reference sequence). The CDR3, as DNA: TGTGCCAGCAGTTACGCGAGACTAGCGGACCAAGAGACCCAGTACTTC. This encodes CASSYARLADQETQYF.